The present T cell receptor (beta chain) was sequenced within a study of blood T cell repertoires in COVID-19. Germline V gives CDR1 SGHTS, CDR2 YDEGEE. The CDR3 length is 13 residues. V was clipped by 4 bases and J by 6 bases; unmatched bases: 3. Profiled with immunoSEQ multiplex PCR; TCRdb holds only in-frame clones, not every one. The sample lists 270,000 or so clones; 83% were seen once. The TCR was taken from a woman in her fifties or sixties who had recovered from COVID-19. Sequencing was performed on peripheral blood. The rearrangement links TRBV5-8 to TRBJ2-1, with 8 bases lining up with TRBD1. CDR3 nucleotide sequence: TGTGCCAGCAGCACTACAGGGGGCAATGAGCAGTTCTTC. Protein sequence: CASSTTGGNEQFF.